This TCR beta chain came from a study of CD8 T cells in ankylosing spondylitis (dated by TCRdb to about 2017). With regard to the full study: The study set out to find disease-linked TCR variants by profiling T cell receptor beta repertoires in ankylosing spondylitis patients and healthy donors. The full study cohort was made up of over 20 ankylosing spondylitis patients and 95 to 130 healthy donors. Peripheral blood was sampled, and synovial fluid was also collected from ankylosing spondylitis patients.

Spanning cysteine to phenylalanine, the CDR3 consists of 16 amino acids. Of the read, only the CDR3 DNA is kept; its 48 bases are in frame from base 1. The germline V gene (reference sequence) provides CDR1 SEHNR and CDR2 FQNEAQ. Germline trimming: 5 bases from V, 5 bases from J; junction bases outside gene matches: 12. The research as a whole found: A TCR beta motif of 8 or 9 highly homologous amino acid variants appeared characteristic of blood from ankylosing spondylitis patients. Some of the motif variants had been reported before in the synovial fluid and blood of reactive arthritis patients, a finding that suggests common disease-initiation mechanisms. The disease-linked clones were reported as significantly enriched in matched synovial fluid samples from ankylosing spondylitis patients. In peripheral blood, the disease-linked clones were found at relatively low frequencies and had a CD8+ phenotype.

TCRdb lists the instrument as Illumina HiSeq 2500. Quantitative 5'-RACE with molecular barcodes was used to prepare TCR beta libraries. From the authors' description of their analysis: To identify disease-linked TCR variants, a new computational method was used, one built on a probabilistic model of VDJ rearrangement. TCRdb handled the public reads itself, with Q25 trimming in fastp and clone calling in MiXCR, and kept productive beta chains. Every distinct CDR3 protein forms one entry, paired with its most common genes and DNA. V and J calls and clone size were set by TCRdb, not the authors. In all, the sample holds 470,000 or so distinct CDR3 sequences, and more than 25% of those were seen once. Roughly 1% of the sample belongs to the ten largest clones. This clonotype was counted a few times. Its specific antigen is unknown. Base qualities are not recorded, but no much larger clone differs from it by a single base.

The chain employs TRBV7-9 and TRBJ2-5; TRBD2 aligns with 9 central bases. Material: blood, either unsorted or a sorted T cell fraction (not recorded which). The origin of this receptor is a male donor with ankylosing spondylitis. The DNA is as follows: TGTGCCAGCAGCCCCCCCCGCGGGAGGGCCGTGGAGACCCAGTACTTC. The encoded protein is CASSPPRGRAVETQYF.